This T cell receptor (beta chain) was observed in a study of OX40 agonist ivuxolimab in advanced cancers. At the level of the study: Prior checkpoint blockade (anti-PD-1, anti-PD-L1 or anti-CTLA-4) was permitted; 40% had it. The study's findings and limits: Averaged across samples, CD8+ T cells carried more expanded clones than CD4+ did. The investigators did not determine what antigen specificity the expanded peripheral T cells had. There was clonal expansion of CD4+ and CD8+ blood T cells by week 6 at 0.1 to 3.0 mg/kg.

TCRdb keeps only in-frame clones here, not all; method: immunoSEQ multiplex PCR. The sample comprises 60,000 to 65,000 clones, roughly 90% of which are singletons, and 0.62% rests with the top ten. In its sample, this clone ranks as medium-sized. The antigen remains undetermined. Per germline, CDR1 SGHRS and CDR2 YFSETQ. V shed 4 bases and J shed 2 bases, with 10 bases lying between them. The CDR3 has 13 residues. The sample was CD4+ or CD8+ T cells sorted from blood, taken in a trial of the OX40 agonist ivuxolimab. The chain recombines TRBV5-1 with TRBJ2-7, with D unresolved. This receptor was obtained from an adult with an advanced solid tumor such as melanoma, head and neck, liver or kidney cancer. The CDR3 DNA reads as TGCGCCAGCAGCCCAGACAACACCTACGAGCAGTACTTC. The encoded protein is CASSPDNTYEQYF. Looking up the rest from reference TRBV5-1 and TRBJ2-7 gives the full variable domain: KAGVTQTPRYLIKTRGQQVTLSCSPISGHRSVSWYQQTPGQGLQFLFEYFSETQRNKGNFPGRFSGRQFSNSRSEMNVSTLELGDSALYLCASSPDNTYEQYFGPGTRLTVT.